Shown below are 28 T cell receptor beta chains from a single sample sequenced in a study of shared T cell receptors in the human thymus. Sequencing used immunoSEQ multiplex PCR; TCRdb keeps in-frame clones, though not all of them. The sample yields about 540,000 clones, around 78% seen once. The sample was also reused in another study, on human thymus T cells.

The sample was thymocytes. The origin of the receptors is a boy under two years old with a congenital heart defect.

The chain employs TRBV2 and TRBJ1-1; maybe TRBD1 (5 bases). The CDR3 is made up of 14 amino acids. Germline CDR1 reads SNHLY; CDR2 reads FYNNEI. V was clipped by 3 bases and J by 5 bases, with 13 bases between them. CDR3 coding DNA: TGTGCCAGCAGTGACAGGGCTAGGGAAACTGAAGCTTTCTTT. Translation gives CASSDRARETEAFF.

The chain uses TRBV7-2 and TRBJ2-7, with 7 bases that match TRBD2. Looked up from germline, CDR1 is SGHTA and CDR2 is FQGNSA. CDR3 length equals 19 residues. The V gene end was trimmed by 1 base and the J gene end by 4 bases; junction bases not matched to a gene: 19. CDR3 nucleotide sequence: TGTGCCAGCAGCTTAGTGCGCATATGTAGGGCGGGAGATTTATACGAGCAGTACTTC. This gives the protein CASSLVRICRAGDLYEQYF.

The gene calls are TRBV2 and TRBJ1-2; unclear D gene. The V and J ends lost 3 bases and 4 bases respectively, with 12 bases between them. This CDR3 region has 14 residues. Germline-derived CDR1 and CDR2 are SNHLY and FYNNEI. In DNA form, the CDR3 reads TGTGCCAGCAGTGATTTAAACAGCCCCTATGGCTACACCTTC. The encoded protein is CASSDLNSPYGYTF.

V gene TRBV12-5 combines with J gene TRBJ1-5; the match to TRBD1 covers 8 bases. CDR1 and CDR2 (germline): LGHNT, FRNRAP. Trimming removed 7 bases from V and 0 bases from J; junction bases left unmatched: 8. This CDR3 region has 16 residues. CDR3 in DNA: TGTGCTAGTGCCTACAGGGGGACGTATAGCAATCAGCCCCAGCATTTT. This encodes CASAYRGTYSNQPQHF.

The rearrangement joins TRBV7-2 to TRBJ1-3; 8 bases fit TRBD1. Per germline, CDR1 SGHTA and CDR2 FQGNSA. The CDR3 length is 16 residues. The V and J ends lost 5 bases and 7 bases, in that order; junction bases with no gene match: 13. The DNA for the CDR3 is TGTGCCAGCAGCCGAAGGGGGGCAGGGGGCGGGAACACCATATATTTT. Its protein is CASSRRGAGGGNTIYF.

V usage is TRBV2 and J usage is TRBJ2-3; 11 nucleotides agree with TRBD2. The J segment lost 5 bases and the V segment lost 9 bases, leaving 7 bases of the junction unmatched. This CDR3 region has 14 residues. Per germline, CDR1 SNHLY and CDR2 FYNNEI. CDR3 nucleotides: TGTGCCAGACCACTAGCGGGAGACGAAGATACGCAGTATTTT. Protein: CARPLAGDEDTQYF.

The V and J genes are TRBV9 and TRBJ2-1; TRBD2 agrees at 11 bases. V lost 3 bases, J lost 6 bases, and 17 bases stayed unmatched. The CDR3 is 19 amino acids. Per the germline V gene, CDR1 is SGDLS and CDR2 is YYNGEE. CDR3 bases: TGTGCCAGCAGCGCCCGGGACAGGTTTAGCGGGAGGGCCTCCAATGAGCAGTTCTTC. The encoded protein is CASSARDRFSGRASNEQFF.

The chain employs TRBV25-1 and TRBJ1-2; D is ambiguous. CDR1 is MGHDK and CDR2 is SYGVNS in the germline V gene. The CDR3 has 14 amino acids. Trimming stripped 4 bases from V and 6 bases from J, with 15 bases between. CDR3 in amino acids: CASSGRRVTDGYTF. As DNA, the CDR3 is TGTGCCAGCAGTGGGAGGCGGGTGACGGATGGCTACACCTTC.

J is TRBJ1-2 and V is TRBV5-1, with D maybe TRBD1 (6 bases). Looked up from germline, CDR1 is SGHRS and CDR2 is YFSETQ. The CDR3 length is 16 residues. Trimming took 0 bases from V and 0 from J, leaving 12 bases between them. The CDR3 spells CASSLVGGRANYGYTF. The CDR3 DNA is TGCGCCAGCAGCTTGGTTGGGGGCCGAGCTAACTATGGCTACACCTTC.

This clone came up once. This chain links TRBV18 with TRBJ2-7, with 11 nucleotides matching TRBD1. The CDR3 has 17 amino acids. Germline CDR1 and CDR2: KGHSH and LQKENI. Trimming removed 3 bases from V and 5 bases from J; junction bases left unmatched: 12. This CDR3 reads CASSPIPWTGGRDEQYF. In DNA form, the CDR3 reads TGTGCCAGCTCACCGATTCCTTGGACAGGGGGCCGCGACGAGCAGTACTTC.

The rearrangement uses TRBV4-3 and TRBJ2-1; 11 positions match TRBD2. The germline V gene has CDR1 LGHNA and CDR2 YSLEER. The CDR3 is 16 amino acids. V trimming: 1 base; J trimming: 6 bases; junction bases outside the gene matches: 5. CDR3 nucleotides: TGCGCCAGCAGCCAAGCTAGCGGGAGGACGGGCAATGAGCAGTTCTTC. Translation: CASSQASGRTGNEQFF.

V usage is TRBV5-1 and J usage is TRBJ2-1; the match to TRBD1 covers 10 bases. The germline V gene encodes CDR1 SGHRS and CDR2 YFSETQ. The junction had 8 bases not matched to a gene; V was cut back by 3 bases and J by 8 bases. This CDR3 contains 15 residues. The chain's CDR3 is CASSSRDRGVDEQFF. The CDR3 bases are TGCGCCAGCAGCTCCCGGGACAGGGGTGTCGATGAGCAGTTCTTC.

The genes are TRBV19 and TRBJ2-2; 9 bases map to TRBD1. The trim removed 7 bases at V and 5 bases at J, leaving 8 bases unmatched. CDR1 LNHDA and CDR2 SQIVND come from the germline V gene (reference sequence). There are 15 residues in the CDR3. Written as DNA, the CDR3 is TGTGCCAGTAAACTACAGGGGGCTCGGACCGGGGAGCTGTTTTTT. As protein: CASKLQGARTGELFF.

This clone was observed a single time. The chain recombines TRBV7-3 with TRBJ2-2, with unresolved D. This CDR3 is built from 14 residues. Looked up from germline, CDR1 is SGHTA and CDR2 is FQGTGA. The V gene lost 2 bases and the J gene lost 0 bases, with 4 bases spanning the gap. Here the CDR3 DNA reads TGTGCCAGCAGCTTACGGGCGAACACCGGGGAGCTGTTTTTT. This translates into CASSLRANTGELFF.

J is TRBJ2-7 and V is TRBV25-1; D might be TRBD1 (6 bases). This CDR3 is built from 15 residues. Germline V lookup: CDR1 MGHDK, CDR2 SYGVNS. The V gene lost 3 bases and the J gene lost 2 bases, with 14 bases spanning the gap. The DNA of the CDR3 is TGTGCCAGCAGTGATACAGGACAGCCGACCTACGAGCAGTACTTC. Amino acids: CASSDTGQPTYEQYF.

The chain joins TRBV28 to TRBJ1-5; possible D gene TRBD1, 6 bases. Germline V gene lookup returns CDR1 MDHEN and CDR2 SYDVKM. The length of the CDR3 is 19 residues. V lost 2 bases, J lost 3 bases, and 23 bases lay in between. This CDR3 reads CASSLRAGQTNFYNQPQHF. CDR3 nucleotides: TGTGCCAGCAGTTTAAGGGCAGGACAGACCAATTTCTACAATCAGCCCCAGCATTTT.

The chain combines TRBV7-3 with TRBJ2-7; 7 bases are shared with TRBD1. V shed 2 bases and J 0 bases; nucleotides not matched to a gene: 4. This CDR3 is built from 15 residues. The germline gives CDR1 SGHTA, CDR2 FQGTGA. The CDR3 DNA sequence: TGTGCCAGCAGCTTAGGGCCAGGGGGCTCCTACGAGCAGTACTTC. Protein sequence: CASSLGPGGSYEQYF.

The chain recombines TRBV9 with TRBJ2-7, with TRBD2 as a possible D gene (6 bases). The length of the CDR3 is 17 residues. V was trimmed by 3 bases and J by 0 bases, leaving 19 bases between them. The germline V gene has CDR1 SGDLS and CDR2 YYNGEE. The CDR3 is CASSEGVDSGRSYEQYF. CDR3 nucleotide sequence: TGTGCCAGCAGCGAGGGAGTTGATAGCGGTCGCTCCTACGAGCAGTACTTC.

The chain links TRBV4-3 to TRBJ2-7, with a weak D call TRBD2 (6 bases). The CDR3 loop spans 17 amino acids. Germline-derived CDR1 and CDR2 are LGHNA and YSLEER. V was pared by 0 bases and J by 2 bases, with 17 bases between. The DNA of the CDR3 is TGCGCCAGCAGCCAAGATTCGGGGGACGCCACCGCCTACGAGCAGTACTTC. Its translation: CASSQDSGDATAYEQYF.

The V and J genes are TRBV14 and TRBJ2-2; TRBD2 might be the D (5 bases). V was shortened by 5 bases and J by 2 bases, with 12 bases between the two germline ends. Germline V lookup: CDR1 SGHDN, CDR2 FVKESK. The CDR3 has 15 residues. The CDR3 protein is CASSTHGNNTGELFF. CDR3 sequence (DNA): TGTGCCAGCAGCACGCACGGGAATAACACCGGGGAGCTGTTTTTT.

This clone was counted a few times. The chain joins TRBV12-5 to TRBJ1-4, with 8 bases that match TRBD1. Trimming cost V 6 bases and J 7 bases; bases outside gene matches: 7. The CDR3 runs 14 residues. CDR1 is LGHNT and CDR2 is FRNRAP in the germline V gene. The CDR3 sequence is CASGLTGEGEKLFF. In DNA form, the CDR3 reads TGTGCTAGTGGCCTGACAGGGGAGGGTGAAAAACTGTTTTTT.

V gene TRBV12-2 combines with J gene TRBJ1-2; the table's TRBD1 call for D was not verified on the DNA. TRBV12-2 is a pseudogene segment. The CDR3 extends over 14 amino acids. The CDR3 sequence is CASRLRDTLYGYTF. In nucleotides, the CDR3 is TGTGCAAGTCGCTTACGGGACACATTATATGGCTACACCTTC.

This chain connects TRBV7-8 to TRBJ2-7, with TRBD1 identical over 8 bases. The CDR3 length is 14 residues. In germline, CDR1 is SGHVS, CDR2 FQNEAQ. V lost 5 bases to trimming and J lost 2 bases; unmatched junction nucleotides: 5. CDR3 nucleotides: TGTGCCAGCAGCGCCGGGACAGGAGCCTACGAGCAGTACTTC. It yields the protein CASSAGTGAYEQYF.

This clone was counted a few times. This sequence joins TRBV28 and TRBJ1-3; D is perhaps TRBD1 (5 bases). The CDR3 totals 14 residues. With 3 bases removed from V and 4 bases from J, the gap between germline ends came to 10 bases. From germline, CDR1 is MDHEN and CDR2 SYDVKM. CDR3 protein: CASSFGGGGNTIYF. For the CDR3, the DNA is TGTGCCAGCAGTTTTGGGGGGGGAGGAAACACCATATATTTT.

V gene TRBV4-1 combines with J gene TRBJ2-1, with unresolved D. Germline values: CDR1 MGHRA, CDR2 YSYEKL. CDR3 length equals 14 residues. V dropped 0 bases and J dropped 4 bases, with 7 bases sitting between them. The CDR3 protein is CASSQDDLYNEQFF. The CDR3 bases are TGCGCCAGCAGCCAAGATGACTTGTACAATGAGCAGTTCTTC.

This clone has only a few counts. This chain joins TRBV5-4 and TRBJ2-7; 9 bases align to TRBD1. Germline CDR1 SGHNT, CDR2 YYREEE (reference sequence). V shed 4 bases, J shed 0 bases, and the junction held 8 bases outside the gene matches. The CDR3 is 16 residues long. CDR3: CASSNGQGPTSYEQYF. In nucleotides, the CDR3 is TGTGCCAGCAGCAATGGACAGGGGCCAACCTCCTACGAGCAGTACTTC.

The V and J genes are TRBV27 and TRBJ2-3, with D possibly TRBD2 on 6 matching bases. In germline, CDR1 is MNHEY, CDR2 SMNVEV (reference sequence). The CDR3 runs 15 residues. V lost 5 bases, J lost 8 bases, and 20 bases lay in between. The CDR3 loop reads CASSVDPLQAGTQYF. The CDR3 nucleotides read TGTGCCAGCAGTGTCGACCCCCTCCAAGCGGGTACGCAGTATTTT.

This clone was picked up a small number of times. The rearrangement links TRBV16 to TRBJ2-1; 9 nucleotides line up with TRBD2. The V gene's germline CDR1 is KGHSY and CDR2 FQNENV. The V segment lost 4 bases and the J segment 3 bases; nucleotides outside the gene matches: 4. The CDR3 has 15 residues. The CDR3 loop reads CASSLAGAIYNEQFF. The CDR3 nucleotides are TGTGCCAGCAGCCTAGCGGGAGCCATCTACAATGAGCAGTTCTTC.